The 24 T cell receptor beta chains in this list originate from one sample, sequenced in a study of T cell changes during pregnancy in multiple sclerosis. Profiled with immunoSEQ multiplex PCR; TCRdb holds only in-frame clones, not every one. This table holds more than 20,000 clones, approximately 92% found once. Sequencing was performed on CD8+ T cells from peripheral blood mononuclear cells, taken in the third trimester of pregnancy. The receptor source for this set is a female donor with multiple sclerosis, enrolled in a pregnancy study.

The chain couples TRBV15 to TRBJ1-2, with a tentative D call TRBD1 (5 bases). The CDR3 is 14 residues long. Trimming took off 5 bases at V and 4 bases at J, with 14 bases between the two ends. Germline assignment: CDR1 LNHNV and CDR2 YYDKDF (reference sequence). CDR3 region: CATSFSRGPYGYTF. The CDR3 DNA is TGTGCCACCAGCTTCTCTAGGGGCCCCTATGGCTACACCTTC.

The chain combines TRBV15 with TRBJ2-7; weak D call: TRBD2 (6 bases). Trimming stripped 2 bases from V and 0 bases from J, with 11 bases between. Germline V gives CDR1 LNHNV, CDR2 YYDKDF (reference sequence). The CDR3 length is 15 residues. DNA for the CDR3: TGTGCCACCAGCAGAAACCGGGACTCCTCCTACGAGCAGTACTTC. Translated, it gives CATSRNRDSSYEQYF. Drawing the rest from reference TRBV15 and TRBJ2-7, the complete variable domain is DAMVIQNPRYQVTQFGKPVTLSCSQTLNHNVMYWYQQKSSQAPKLLFHYYDKDFNNEADTPDNFQSRRPNTSFCFLDIRSPGLGDTAMYLCATSRNRDSSYEQYFGPGTRLTVT.

The chain recombines TRBV11-2 with TRBJ2-7; TRBD1 agrees at 9 bases. V lost 5 bases, J lost 6 bases, and 5 bases stayed unmatched. The germline V gene encodes CDR1 SGHAT and CDR2 FQNNGV. The CDR3 has 13 amino acids. CDR3: CASSLGQGTEQYF. The CDR3 nucleotides are TGTGCCAGCAGCCTTGGACAGGGGACCGAGCAGTACTTC.

The J gene is TRBJ1-6, the V gene TRBV4-1; D remains ambiguous. V lost 0 bases and J 8 bases, leaving 14 bases between the germline ends. The CDR3 is made up of 16 amino acids. Germline V lookup: CDR1 MGHRA, CDR2 YSYEKL. CDR3 protein: CASSQEGEVWDSPLHF. The CDR3, as DNA: TGCGCCAGCAGCCAAGAAGGAGAGGTCTGGGATTCACCCCTCCACTTT.

This chain links TRBV6-1 with TRBJ2-3, with TRBD1 as a possible D gene (6 bases). The germline V and J ends were trimmed by 0 bases and 2 bases, with 15 bases remaining between them. This CDR3 spans 17 amino acids. From germline, CDR1 is MNHNS and CDR2 SASEGT. The CDR3 here is CASSEALGQGPTDTQYF. CDR3 sequence (DNA): TGTGCCAGCAGTGAAGCGCTCGGGCAGGGGCCCACAGATACGCAGTATTTT.

V gene TRBV4-2 combines with J gene TRBJ2-1, with 7 bases aligning to TRBD2. CDR1 and CDR2 (germline): LGHNA, YNFKEQ. V lost 0 bases to trimming and J lost 4 bases; unmatched junction nucleotides: 9. The CDR3 runs to 17 residues. The CDR3 sequence is CASSQDLSASGYNEQFF. As DNA, the CDR3 is TGTGCCAGCAGCCAAGACCTTTCGGCTAGCGGATACAATGAGCAGTTCTTC.

CDR3 sequence (DNA): TGTGCCAGCAGCCAACTTCAGGGTGGGGACGAGCAGTACTTC. Its translation is CASSQLQGGDEQYF. The chain recombines TRBV4-2 with TRBJ2-7; tentatively, D is TRBD1 (5 bases). V lost 2 bases, J lost 5 bases, and 13 bases lay in between. The germline V gene encodes CDR1 LGHNA and CDR2 YNFKEQ. The CDR3 has 14 residues.

The gene calls are TRBV4-3 and TRBJ2-7; D unresolved. CDR1 and CDR2 from the germline V gene are LGHNA and YSLEER. Trimming cost V 4 bases and J 3 bases, with 19 bases left between them. The CDR3 runs to 16 residues. CDR3 DNA: TGCGCCAGCAGCCCTGGTCTTGGGCAGGTCGACTACGAGCAGTACTTC. Translated, it gives CASSPGLGQVDYEQYF.

The chain couples TRBV4-1 to TRBJ1-1; D is undetermined. Germline CDR1 reads MGHRA; CDR2 reads YSYEKL. This CDR3 is built from 11 residues. Trimming shortened V by 7 bases and J by 7 bases, and 10 bases separated the two germline ends. CDR3 sequence (DNA): TGCGCCAGCATGGGCAGCCTTGAAGCTTTCTTT. Translated: CASMGSLEAFF.

This rearrangement joins TRBV27 to TRBJ1-5; D possibly corresponds to TRBD1 (5 bases). Germline-derived CDR1 and CDR2 are MNHEY and SMNVEV (reference sequence). V shed 4 bases and J shed 2 bases, with 9 bases lying between them. The CDR3 totals 14 residues. The CDR3, as DNA: TGTGCCAGCAGTTGGGGGGGTGGCAATCAGCCCCAGCATTTT. It translates to CASSWGGGNQPQHF.

The chain carries TRBV25-1 and TRBJ2-2, with D perhaps matching TRBD2 (6 bases). Trimming cost V 5 bases and J 8 bases, with 24 bases left between them. The CDR3 is made up of 17 amino acids. CDR1 and CDR2 from the germline V gene are MGHDK and SYGVNS. DNA of the CDR3: TGTGCCAGCAGTCCTCTCCCGGGCAGAGCCGGGACTGGGGAGCTGTTTTTT. As protein: CASSPLPGRAGTGELFF.

The chain is built from TRBV4-2 and TRBJ2-7; D remains ambiguous. This CDR3 has 11 residues. Germline V gene lookup returns CDR1 LGHNA and CDR2 YNFKEQ. The V end was cut by 1 base, the J end by 5 bases, with 3 bases between. This CDR3 reads CASSQANEQYF. CDR3 sequence (DNA): TGTGCCAGCAGCCAAGCCAACGAGCAGTACTTC.

The chain uses TRBV5-1 and TRBJ2-5, with TRBD1 as a possible D gene (5 bases). Between the trimmed V and J ends, which lost 1 base and 4 bases, there was a span of 14 bases. The CDR3 runs 15 residues. The germline V gene encodes CDR1 SGHRS and CDR2 YFSETQ. Here the CDR3 reads CASSLQRGNTETQYF. CDR3 bases: TGCGCCAGCAGCTTGCAAAGGGGAAATACAGAGACCCAGTACTTC.

The chain recombines TRBV4-1 with TRBJ2-1; 10 bases fit TRBD2. CDR1 MGHRA and CDR2 YSYEKL come from the germline V gene. The CDR3 covers 16 residues. The V and J ends lost 1 base and 7 bases, in that order; junction bases with no gene match: 7. As DNA, the CDR3 is TGCGCCAGCAGCCAAGTAGGGACTAGCGAGGTAAATGAGCAGTTCTTC. Translation gives CASSQVGTSEVNEQFF.

This clone was counted a single time. This sequence joins TRBV11-2 and TRBJ2-1; 14 bases match TRBD2. CDR1 is SGHAT, CDR2 FQNNGV, per germline. This CDR3 region has 19 residues. After removal of 4 bases from V and 0 bases from J, the junction contained 8 bases not matched to a gene. Written as DNA, the CDR3 is TGTGCCAGCAGCTCGGGACTAGCGGGGGAAGAGAGCTCCTACAATGAGCAGTTCTTC. It translates to CASSSGLAGEESSYNEQFF.

V gene TRBV16 combines with J gene TRBJ2-7; D is perhaps TRBD1 (6 bases). The V end lost 1 base, the J end lost 0 bases, and 13 bases lay between the germline ends. The CDR3 is 16 amino acids. CDR1 is KGHSY, CDR2 FQNENV, per germline. The CDR3, as DNA: TGTGCCAGCAGCCAATTCTCAGACAGGAACTCCTACGAGCAGTACTTC. Amino acid sequence: CASSQFSDRNSYEQYF.

The chain recombines TRBV27 with TRBJ1-2; 10 bases match TRBD1. Germline trimming cut 5 bases from V and 4 bases from J; bases unmatched to any gene: 4. Germline values: CDR1 MNHEY, CDR2 SMNVEV (reference sequence). The CDR3 spans 14 residues. The CDR3 here is CASSTGTGVYGYTF. CDR3 bases: TGTGCCAGCAGTACCGGGACAGGGGTCTATGGCTACACCTTC.

The rearrangement links TRBV18 to TRBJ1-5; 9 nucleotides match TRBD1. Germline CDR1 reads KGHSH; CDR2 reads LQKENI. The junction had 4 bases not matched to a gene; V was cut back by 4 bases and J by 3 bases. The CDR3 is 15 residues long. The CDR3 coding sequence is TGTGCCAGCTCACTCGGGACAGGGTTCAATCAGCCCCAGCATTTT. It codes for CASSLGTGFNQPQHF.

The rearrangement joins TRBV7-7 to TRBJ2-5, with TRBD1 matching over 8 bases. The end of the DNA fits TRBJ2-7 better, so the J call may be wrong. The CDR3 runs 15 residues. Germline lookup yields CDR1 SSHAT and CDR2 FNYEAQ (reference sequence). As DNA, the CDR3 is TGTGCCAGCAGCTTAAGTTTCGGGACAGGTTACGAGCAGTACTTC. Its translation: CASSLSFGTGYEQYF.

The chain couples TRBV2 to TRBJ2-3; TRBD2 aligns across 7 bases. The J segment lost 4 bases and the V segment lost 5 bases, leaving 6 bases of the junction unmatched. CDR1 is SNHLY and CDR2 is FYNNEI in the germline V gene. The length of the CDR3 is 14 residues. The CDR3 DNA reads TGTGCCAGCAGTCGCGGGAGAGGATCAGATACGCAGTATTTT. Translation gives CASSRGRGSDTQYF.

The chain carries TRBV6-6 and TRBJ1-2; 10 nucleotides align to TRBD1. V lost 4 bases, J lost 3 bases, and 8 bases stayed unmatched. The germline CDR1 and CDR2 sequences are MNHNY and SVGAGI (reference sequence). The CDR3 runs to 16 residues. CDR3 loop: CASSSPGDRGHYGYTF. DNA for the CDR3: TGTGCCAGCAGTTCCCCGGGGGACAGGGGACACTATGGCTACACCTTC.

The CDR3: CASRAGTSGRSSYNEQFF. The CDR3 DNA is TGTGCCAGTAGGGCCGGGACTAGCGGGAGGAGCTCCTACAATGAGCAGTTCTTC. V gene TRBV19 combines with J gene TRBJ2-1; 15 positions match TRBD2. Germline V CDR1 and CDR2: LNHDA, SQIVND (reference sequence). The CDR3 extends over 18 amino acids. Trimming cost V 6 bases and J 0 bases; bases outside gene matches: 6.

This sequence joins TRBV28 and TRBJ2-2; weak D call: TRBD1 (5 bases). Deletions cut 7 bases from V and 4 bases from J, with 13 bases between. From germline, CDR1 is MDHEN and CDR2 SYDVKM. The CDR3 is 14 residues long. CDR3 region: CASIEGALTGELFF. The DNA of the CDR3 is TGTGCCAGCATAGAAGGGGCTCTCACCGGGGAGCTGTTTTTT. The whole variable domain, remainder taken from reference TRBV28 and TRBJ2-2, is DVKVTQSSRYLVKRTGEKVFLECVQDMDHENMFWYRQDPGLGLRLIYFSYDVKMKEKGDIPEGYSVSREKKERFSLILESASTNQTSMYLCASIEGALTGELFFGEGSRLTVL.

This chain connects TRBV27 to TRBJ2-7, with TRBD2 identical over 10 bases. Looked up from germline, CDR1 is MNHEY and CDR2 is SMNVEV (reference sequence). The J segment lost 3 bases and the V segment lost 2 bases, leaving 4 bases of the junction unmatched. CDR3 length equals 15 residues. The CDR3 nucleotides read TGTGCCAGCAGTTTAAGAGCGGGAGGGCTCTACGAGCAGTACTTC. Encoded protein: CASSLRAGGLYEQYF.